A single sample is the source of the 29 T cell receptor beta chains below, sequenced in a study of identical twins. MiXCR, applied by TCRdb to the 5' RACE reads, yields one record per CDR3 protein. Of hundreds of thousands of distinct CDR3 sequences listed, around 6.1% were seen once; the top ten hold roughly 1.6%. The sequenced sample consisted of naive T cells sorted from blood. The receptors were sampled from a man aged 18 to 29 in good health.

This clonotype was seen ten or more times. This rearrangement joins TRBV28 to TRBJ1-5; D remains unclear. In germline, CDR1 is MDHEN, CDR2 SYDVKM. The V end was cut by 8 bases, the J end by 4 bases, with 12 bases between. The CDR3 has 13 residues. The CDR3 DNA is TGTGCCAGCCAGGACCGAGATAATCAGCCCCAGCATTTT. Translating gives CASQDRDNQPQHF.

The chain couples TRBV14 to TRBJ2-1; TRBD2 might be the D (5 bases). With 5 bases removed from V and 5 bases from J, the gap between germline ends came to 19 bases. From germline, CDR1 is SGHDN and CDR2 FVKESK. The CDR3 loop spans 16 amino acids. The CDR3: CASSNVRGYRDNEQFF. CDR3 coding DNA: TGTGCCAGCAGCAATGTTCGGGGTTATAGGGACAATGAGCAGTTCTTC.

This clonotype was recorded many times. This chain joins TRBV24-1 and TRBJ1-5, with 11 bases that match TRBD1. The CDR3 is made up of 20 amino acids. Germline trimming cut 4 bases from V and 0 bases from J; bases unmatched to any gene: 13. CDR1 KGHDR and CDR2 SFDVKD come from the germline V gene. The DNA of the CDR3 is TGTGCCACCAGTGAGAGTCCGGGACAGGGGGGATATTATAGCAATCAGCCCCAGCATTTT. Translation: CATSESPGQGGYYSNQPQHF.

This clonotype showed up many times. V gene TRBV4-3 combines with J gene TRBJ2-1; D possibly corresponds to TRBD2 (7 bases). There are 15 residues in the CDR3. The V end was cut by 9 bases, the J end by 5 bases, with 20 bases between. Germline CDR1 LGHNA, CDR2 YSLEER. CDR3 loop: CASSLGAGEHNEQFF. The DNA for the CDR3 is TGCGCCAGTTCCCTGGGGGCGGGAGAACACAATGAGCAGTTCTTC.

Many counts were recorded for this clonotype. V gene TRBV2 combines with J gene TRBJ2-3, with D hard to call. Between the trimmed V and J ends, which lost 8 bases and 0 bases, there was a span of 9 bases. The CDR3 runs to 13 residues. The V gene's germline CDR1 is SNHLY and CDR2 FYNNEI. The CDR3 sequence: CASLHPSTDTQYF. The CDR3 DNA reads TGTGCCAGCTTACATCCTAGCACAGATACGCAGTATTTT.

V gene TRBV7-2 combines with J gene TRBJ2-5; 9 positions agree with TRBD1. This CDR3 has 15 residues. Unmatched junction bases numbered 4, after V lost 0 bases and J lost 5 bases. Germline CDR1 SGHTA, CDR2 FQGNSA. This CDR3 reads CASSLALQGAETQYF. CDR3 DNA sequence: TGTGCCAGCAGCTTAGCGCTACAGGGGGCGGAGACCCAGTACTTC. Complete variable domain (other parts from reference TRBV7-2 and TRBJ2-5): GAGVSQSPSNKVTEKGKDVELRCDPISGHTALYWYRQSLGQGLEFLIYFQGNSAPDKSGLPSDRFSAERTGGSVSTLTIQRTQQEDSAVYLCASSLALQGAETQYFGPGTRLLVL.

This clonotype was seen a few times. This rearrangement joins TRBV30 to TRBJ2-7; 7 nucleotides line up with TRBD1. CDR1 and CDR2 from the germline V gene are GTSNPN and SVGIG (reference sequence). Trimming at V came to 0 bases and at J to 7 bases, leaving 3 bases not matched to a gene. The CDR3 has 12 amino acids. The CDR3 DNA reads TGTGCCTGGAGTGTTGGCAGGGGGGAGCAGTACGTC. Its translation is CAWSVGRGEQYV.

The V and J genes are TRBV5-1 and TRBJ1-1, with TRBD1 identical over 11 bases. The CDR3 has 15 amino acids. Germline V gene lookup returns CDR1 SGHRS and CDR2 YFSETQ. The junction had 6 bases not matched to a gene; V was cut back by 4 bases and J by 4 bases. The CDR3 sequence: CASSVGQGAGTEAFF. DNA of the CDR3: TGCGCCAGCAGCGTAGGACAGGGGGCTGGCACTGAAGCTTTCTTT.

V and J are TRBV15 and TRBJ2-5, with D tentatively TRBD1 (6 bases). V lost 6 bases and J lost 4, with 18 bases in between. This CDR3 is 15 amino acids long. Per the germline V gene, CDR1 is LNHNV and CDR2 is YYDKDF (reference sequence). CDR3 amino acids: CATRDGTTGLETQYF. The CDR3 coding sequence is TGTGCCACCAGAGACGGGACAACGGGATTAGAGACCCAGTACTTC. Full variable domain (missing parts from reference TRBV15 and TRBJ2-5): DAMVIQNPRYQVTQFGKPVTLSCSQTLNHNVMYWYQQKSSQAPKLLFHYYDKDFNNEADTPDNFQSRRPNTSFCFLDIRSPGLGDTAMYLCATRDGTTGLETQYFGPGTRLLVL.

The CDR3 region is CSASFAKGQTQYF. The CDR3 nucleotides are TGCAGTGCTAGCTTCGCTAAGGGCCAGACCCAGTACTTC. This chain links TRBV20-1 with TRBJ2-5; no reliable D call. Germline V gene sequence: CDR1 DFQATT, CDR2 SNEGSKA (reference sequence). V was trimmed by 3 bases and J by 6 bases, leaving 14 bases between them. There are 13 residues in the CDR3.

The CDR3 region is CSVGTGGINTGELFF. The CDR3 DNA reads TGCAGCGTGGGTACAGGGGGGATCAACACCGGGGAGCTGTTTTTT. This chain connects TRBV29-1 to TRBJ2-2; 8 bases map to TRBD1. J gave up 2 bases and V 6 bases, and 8 bases lay outside the gene matches. The CDR3 has 15 amino acids. Germline V gene lookup returns CDR1 SQVTM and CDR2 ANQGSEA.

This clonotype was detected many times. The rearrangement links TRBV10-3 to TRBJ2-2; the D is unclear. The germline gives CDR1 ENHRY, CDR2 SYGVKD. CDR3 length equals 14 residues. Between the trimmed V and J ends, which lost 6 bases and 6 bases, there was a span of 14 bases. In nucleotides, the CDR3 is TGTGCCATCAGAATCGTTAGTGGGGCCGGGGAGCTGTTTTTT. It yields the protein CAIRIVSGAGELFF.

The sample holds a few counts of this clonotype. CDR3 protein: CASSLGSLSAKNIQYF. The DNA for the CDR3 is TGCGCCAGCAGCCTCGGGTCTTTGTCAGCCAAAAACATTCAGTACTTC. This chain joins TRBV5-1 and TRBJ2-4, with unresolved D. Trimming shortened V by 4 bases and J by 0 bases, and 14 bases separated the two germline ends. CDR1 is SGHRS, CDR2 YFSETQ, per germline. There are 16 residues in the CDR3.

This clonotype occurred a few times. J is TRBJ2-7 and V is TRBV7-8; 7 bases align to TRBD2. Germline V gene lookup returns CDR1 SGHVS and CDR2 FQNEAQ. CDR3 length equals 16 residues. Trimming took 1 base from V and 5 from J; bases not matched to a gene: 11. CDR3 in amino acids: CASSLEASGSWDEQYF. CDR3 coding DNA: TGTGCCAGCAGCTTAGAAGCTAGCGGCTCTTGGGACGAGCAGTACTTC. Together with reference TRBV7-8 and TRBJ2-7, the CDR3 gives the full variable domain: GAGVSQSPRYKVAKRGQDVALRCDPISGHVSLFWYQQALGQGPEFLTYFQNEAQLDKSGLPSDRFFAERPEGSVSTLKIQRTQQEDSAVYLCASSLEASGSWDEQYFGPGTRLTVT.

This clonotype was observed at least ten times. The chain joins TRBV5-1 to TRBJ1-2; 12 bases map to TRBD1. The germline V gene has CDR1 SGHRS and CDR2 YFSETQ. The CDR3 consists of 15 residues. After removal of 4 bases from V and 6 bases from J, the junction contained 7 bases not matched to a gene. This CDR3 reads CASSVPGQGADGYTF. CDR3 sequence (DNA): TGCGCCAGCAGCGTACCGGGACAGGGGGCGGATGGCTACACCTTC.

This clonotype was observed a handful of times. The V and J genes are TRBV20-1 and TRBJ2-3; the match to TRBD2 covers 10 bases. Looked up from germline, CDR1 is DFQATT and CDR2 is SNEGSKA (reference sequence). Losses at the gene ends were 0 bases for V and 2 bases for J; bases not matched to a gene: 5. There are 16 residues in the CDR3. CDR3 sequence: CSARDLGTSATDTQYF. CDR3 coding DNA: TGCAGTGCTAGAGATCTGGGGACTAGCGCCACAGATACGCAGTATTTT.

This clonotype was picked up a small number of times. CDR3 region: CASTVTDRAYEQYF. DNA of the CDR3: TGTGCCAGCACCGTTACTGACAGGGCCTACGAGCAGTACTTC. The rearrangement links TRBV9 to TRBJ2-7; 7 nucleotides line up with TRBD1. The CDR3 contains 14 residues. Germline V gene data show CDR1 as SGDLS and CDR2 as YYNGEE. The V and J ends lost 6 bases and 2 bases, in that order; junction bases with no gene match: 8.

This clonotype came up a few times. V usage is TRBV3-1 and J usage is TRBJ1-6; D perhaps matches TRBD1 (6 bases). Germline CDR1 and CDR2: LGHDT and YNNKEL (reference sequence). V was pared by 10 bases and J by 7 bases, with 23 bases between. The CDR3 consists of 16 residues. The CDR3 coding sequence is TGTGCCACCTCAGACGGCACAGGGCTCCTAAATTCACCCCTCCACTTT. Translating gives CATSDGTGLLNSPLHF.

This clonotype was seen at least ten times. This chain uses TRBV14 with TRBJ1-2, with D perhaps matching TRBD1 (5 bases). The CDR3 is 13 amino acids. V shed 4 bases and J shed 4 bases, with 10 bases lying between them. Germline CDR1 and CDR2: SGHDN and FVKESK. The CDR3 protein is CASSPTDGYGYTF. The CDR3, as DNA: TGTGCCAGCAGCCCGACAGACGGCTATGGCTACACCTTC.

The V and J genes are TRBV7-2 and TRBJ1-5; 7 bases match TRBD1. CDR1 and CDR2 (germline): SGHTA, FQGNSA. The CDR3 has 15 amino acids. Trimming at V came to 5 bases and at J to 1 base, leaving 5 bases not matched to a gene. CDR3 DNA sequence: TGTGCCAGCAGCGGACAGGCAAACAGCAATCAGCCCCAGCATTTT. It specifies CASSGQANSNQPQHF.

In its sample, this clonotype was seen many times. This chain uses TRBV5-1 with TRBJ2-2; TRBD1 is a possible D gene (5 bases). V was trimmed by 7 bases and J by 0 bases, leaving 10 bases between them. CDR3 size: 14 residues. Germline CDR1 SGHRS, CDR2 YFSETQ. The DNA for the CDR3 is TGCGCCAGCTCCCGGACACCGAACACCGGGGAGCTGTTTTTT. Its translation: CASSRTPNTGELFF.

The genes are TRBV5-1 and TRBJ2-4; maybe TRBD2 (5 bases). CDR1 is SGHRS, CDR2 YFSETQ, per germline. The length of the CDR3 is 19 residues. The germline V and J ends were trimmed by 0 bases and 3 bases, with 22 bases remaining between them. CDR3 nucleotide sequence: TGCGCCAGCAGCTTGGTAACCCTAGCCCCTTTGGGTGTCAAAAACATTCAGTACTTC. Its protein product is CASSLVTLAPLGVKNIQYF.

This clonotype was counted ten times or more. The CDR3 coding sequence is TGTGCCAGCAGCTTACAGAACACCGGGGAGCTGTTTTTT. Protein product: CASSLQNTGELFF. The chain combines TRBV12-3 or TRBV12-4 with TRBJ2-2; D ambiguous. This CDR3 comprises 13 residues. Between the trimmed V and J ends, which lost 6 bases and 1 base, there was a span of 6 bases.

The CDR3 nucleotides read TGTGCCAGCAGTTGGGCCTCACTAGCGGGATCCTACGAGCAGTACTTC. This encodes CASSWASLAGSYEQYF. The chain has TRBV12-3 or TRBV12-4 and TRBJ2-7; 10 nucleotides match TRBD2. The CDR3 length is 16 residues. J gave up 1 base and V 4 bases, and 7 bases lay outside the gene matches.

Many counts were recorded for this clonotype. V is TRBV27 and J is TRBJ2-7; TRBD2 is a possible D gene (5 bases). This CDR3 has 15 amino acids. Deletions cut 4 bases from V and 3 bases from J, with 16 bases between. Germline-derived CDR1 and CDR2 are MNHEY and SMNVEV (reference sequence). The CDR3 here is CASSSRTHPHYEQYF. CDR3 nucleotides: TGTGCCAGCAGTTCACGGACTCATCCTCACTACGAGCAGTACTTC.

This clonotype has only one observation. The chain recombines TRBV2 with TRBJ1-2, with D perhaps TRBD1 (5 bases). The V gene's germline CDR1 is SNHLY and CDR2 FYNNEI. V was clipped by 6 bases and J by 5 bases, with 19 bases between them. The CDR3 is 15 amino acids. CDR3 sequence reads: CASRDGQRRVYGYTF. For the CDR3, the DNA is TGTGCCAGCAGAGACGGACAACGCCGAGTTTATGGCTACACCTTC.

The V gene is TRBV7-9, the J gene TRBJ2-7; D remains unclear. Between the trimmed V and J ends, which lost 4 bases and 4 bases, there was a span of 11 bases. The CDR3 sequence is 13 residues long. Germline values: CDR1 SEHNR, CDR2 FQNEAQ (reference sequence). The CDR3 DNA reads TGTGCCAGCAGCTCCGGATATCTGTACGAGCAGTACGTC. Translated, it gives CASSSGYLYEQYV.

This sequence joins TRBV30 and TRBJ2-2; 13 positions agree with TRBD2. This CDR3 has 15 residues. Germline V gives CDR1 GTSNPN, CDR2 SVGIG (reference sequence). J gave up 6 bases and V 3 bases, and 4 bases lay outside the gene matches. In DNA, the CDR3 is TGTGCCTGGAGCCGGACTAGCGGGAGCCCCGGGGAGCTGTTTTTT. It yields the protein CAWSRTSGSPGELFF.

The chain joins TRBV15 to TRBJ2-2; D not certain. V dropped 0 bases and J dropped 4 bases, with 6 bases sitting between them. The germline gives CDR1 LNHNV, CDR2 YYDKDF (reference sequence). The CDR3 extends over 14 amino acids. The CDR3 sequence is CATSREGLTGELFF. The DNA of the CDR3 is TGTGCCACCAGCAGAGAGGGCCTCACCGGGGAGCTGTTTTTT.